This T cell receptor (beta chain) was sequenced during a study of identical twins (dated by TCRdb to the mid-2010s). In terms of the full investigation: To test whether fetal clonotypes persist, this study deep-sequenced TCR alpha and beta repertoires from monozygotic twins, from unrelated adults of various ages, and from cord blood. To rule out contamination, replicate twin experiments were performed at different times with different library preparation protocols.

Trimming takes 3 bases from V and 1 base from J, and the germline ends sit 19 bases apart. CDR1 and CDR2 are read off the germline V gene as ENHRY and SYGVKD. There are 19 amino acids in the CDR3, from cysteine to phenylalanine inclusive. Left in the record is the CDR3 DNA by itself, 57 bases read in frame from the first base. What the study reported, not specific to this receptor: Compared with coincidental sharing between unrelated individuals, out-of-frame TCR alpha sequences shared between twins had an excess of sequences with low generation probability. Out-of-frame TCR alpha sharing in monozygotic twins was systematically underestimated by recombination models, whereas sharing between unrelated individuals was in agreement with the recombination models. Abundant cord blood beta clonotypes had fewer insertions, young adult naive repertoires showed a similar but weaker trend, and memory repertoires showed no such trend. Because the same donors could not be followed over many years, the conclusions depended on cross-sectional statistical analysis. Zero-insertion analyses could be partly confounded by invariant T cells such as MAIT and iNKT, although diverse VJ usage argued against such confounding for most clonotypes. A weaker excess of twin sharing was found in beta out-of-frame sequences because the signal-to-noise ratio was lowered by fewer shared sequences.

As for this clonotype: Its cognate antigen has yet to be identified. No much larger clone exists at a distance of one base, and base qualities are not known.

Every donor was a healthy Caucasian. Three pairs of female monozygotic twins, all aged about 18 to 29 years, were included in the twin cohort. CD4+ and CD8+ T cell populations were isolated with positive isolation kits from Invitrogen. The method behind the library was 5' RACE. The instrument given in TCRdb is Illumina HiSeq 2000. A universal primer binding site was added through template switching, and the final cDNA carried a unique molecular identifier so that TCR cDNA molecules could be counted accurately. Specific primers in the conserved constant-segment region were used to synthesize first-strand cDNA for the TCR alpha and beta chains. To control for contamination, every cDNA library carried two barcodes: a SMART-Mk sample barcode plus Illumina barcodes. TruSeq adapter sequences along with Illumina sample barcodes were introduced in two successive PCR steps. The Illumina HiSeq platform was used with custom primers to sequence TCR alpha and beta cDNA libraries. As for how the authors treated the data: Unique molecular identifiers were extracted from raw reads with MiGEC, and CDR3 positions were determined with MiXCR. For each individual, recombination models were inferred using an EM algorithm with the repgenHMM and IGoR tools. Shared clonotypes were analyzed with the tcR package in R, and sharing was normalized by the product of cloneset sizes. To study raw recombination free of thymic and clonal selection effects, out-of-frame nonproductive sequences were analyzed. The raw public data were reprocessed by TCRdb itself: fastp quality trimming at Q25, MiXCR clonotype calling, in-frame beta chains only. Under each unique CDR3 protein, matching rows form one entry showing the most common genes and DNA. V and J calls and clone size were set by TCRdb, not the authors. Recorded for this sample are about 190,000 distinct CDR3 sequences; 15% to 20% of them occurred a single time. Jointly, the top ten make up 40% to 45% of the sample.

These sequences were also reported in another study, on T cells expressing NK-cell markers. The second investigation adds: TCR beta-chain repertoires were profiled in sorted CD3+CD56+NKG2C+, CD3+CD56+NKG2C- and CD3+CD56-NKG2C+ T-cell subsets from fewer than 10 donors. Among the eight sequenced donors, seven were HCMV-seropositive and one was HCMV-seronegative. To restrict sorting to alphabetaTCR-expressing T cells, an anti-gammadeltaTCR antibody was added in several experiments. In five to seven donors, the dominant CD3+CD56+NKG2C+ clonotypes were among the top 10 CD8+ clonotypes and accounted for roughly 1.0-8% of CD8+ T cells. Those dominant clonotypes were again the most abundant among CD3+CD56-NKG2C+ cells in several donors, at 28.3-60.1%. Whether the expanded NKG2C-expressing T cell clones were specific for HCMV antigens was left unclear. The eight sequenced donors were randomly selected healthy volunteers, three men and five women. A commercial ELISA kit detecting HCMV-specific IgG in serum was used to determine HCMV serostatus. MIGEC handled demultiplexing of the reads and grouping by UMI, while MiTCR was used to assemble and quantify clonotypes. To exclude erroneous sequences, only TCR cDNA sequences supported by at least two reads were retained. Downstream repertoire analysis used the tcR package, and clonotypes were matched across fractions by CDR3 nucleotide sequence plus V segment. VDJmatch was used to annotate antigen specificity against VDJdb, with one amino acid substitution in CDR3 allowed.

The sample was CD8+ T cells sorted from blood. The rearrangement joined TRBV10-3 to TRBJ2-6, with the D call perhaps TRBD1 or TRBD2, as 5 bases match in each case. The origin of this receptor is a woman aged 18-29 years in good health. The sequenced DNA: TGTGCCATCAGTGATTTTGTTGCAGGGACCACGTCTGGGGCCAACGTCCTGACTTTC. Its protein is CAISDFVAGTTSGANVLTF.